Shown below are 10 T cell receptor beta chains from a single sample sequenced in a study of response to subunit inactivated influenza vaccine. TCRdb re-called the RT-PCR reads with MiXCR, one entry per CDR3 protein. The sample shows about 700,000 distinct CDR3 sequences, approximately 14% of them seen only once. The specimen was PBMCs from blood, collected 11 to 12 days after vaccination. These receptors were obtained from a man aged 50 to 59 who received an inactivated influenza vaccine.

The chain joins TRBV10-3 to TRBJ2-1, with unresolved D. The CDR3 loop spans 11 amino acids. The V gene's germline CDR1 is ENHRY and CDR2 SYGVKD. V lost 2 bases to trimming and J lost 9 bases, with 5 bases between them. CDR3 DNA sequence: TGTGCCATCAGTGAGGGTTTTGAGCAGTTCTTC. It encodes CAISEGFEQFF.

The CDR3 DNA is TGCGCCAGCAGCTTGGGACGGCCTTCGGATTCACCCCTCCACTTT. Protein: CASSLGRPSDSPLHF. V usage is TRBV5-1 and J usage is TRBJ1-6; unclear D gene. CDR1 and CDR2 (germline): SGHRS, YFSETQ. The ends were cut back, 0 bases at V and 8 bases at J, with 12 bases in the middle. This CDR3 spans 15 amino acids.

The V gene is TRBV21-1, the J gene TRBJ1-1; the table's D gene call, TRBD1, was not cross checked with the DNA. TRBV21-1 is shown as a pseudogene. CDR3 size: 15 residues. This CDR3 reads CASRKTGGKNTEAFF. CDR3 nucleotides: TGTGCCAGCAGGAAGACAGGGGGGAAAAACACTGAAGCTTTCTTT.

CDR3 sequence reads: CASSLSMRDRGLEQYF. For the CDR3, the DNA is TGTGCCAGCAGCTTGTCGATGCGGGACAGGGGGCTCGAGCAGTACTTC. The rearrangement links TRBV7-9 to TRBJ2-7; TRBD1 matches 12 bases. V shed 3 bases and J 6 bases; nucleotides not matched to a gene: 9. CDR1 is SEHNR and CDR2 is FQNEAQ in the germline V gene (reference sequence). The CDR3 has 16 amino acids.

In this sample, this clonotype turned up a few times. V usage is TRBV20-1 and J usage is TRBJ1-6; a possible D gene is TRBD1 (6 bases). Germline V gives CDR1 DFQATT, CDR2 SNEGSKA (reference sequence). This CDR3 contains 15 residues. V was cut by 4 bases and J by 7 bases, with 17 bases left in between. The CDR3 region is CSANTGGAWNSPLHF. DNA for the CDR3: TGCAGTGCTAACACGGGGGGCGCGTGGAATTCACCCCTCCACTTT.

The sample holds a few counts of this clonotype. This sequence joins TRBV4-2 and TRBJ1-4; perhaps TRBD1 as D (5 bases). V dropped 0 bases and J dropped 16 bases, with 18 bases sitting between them. Germline V gives CDR1 LGHNA, CDR2 YNFKEQ. The CDR3 is 14 residues long. CDR3 DNA: TGTGCCAGCAGCCAAGATCCGGGAGGGGCCGACTGGTTTTTT. Translating it yields CASSQDPGGADWFF.

V and J are TRBV6-1 and TRBJ2-2, with a tentative D call TRBD1 (5 bases). Germline V gene data show CDR1 as MNHNS and CDR2 as SASEGT. CDR3 size: 15 residues. Deletions cut 3 bases from V and 1 base from J, with 9 bases between. Written as DNA, the CDR3 is TGTGCCAGCAGTGAGGGGCAGGAGAACACCGGGGAGCTGTTTTTT. It specifies CASSEGQENTGELFF.

The chain is built from TRBV5-1 and TRBJ2-3; either TRBD1 or TRBD2 may fit D (5 bases each). Germline CDR1 is SGHRS and CDR2 is YFSETQ. The CDR3 extends over 14 amino acids. V shed 6 bases and J shed 1 base, with 12 bases lying between them. The CDR3 reads CASTWDLRTDTQYF. CDR3 bases: TGCGCCAGCACCTGGGACCTCCGCACAGATACGCAGTATTTT.

The V gene is TRBV11-2, the J gene TRBJ2-1; 7 bases map to TRBD1. The V segment lost 4 bases and the J segment 5 bases; nucleotides outside the gene matches: 20. The CDR3 covers 19 residues. CDR1 and CDR2 from the germline V gene are SGHAT and FQNNGV. As DNA, the CDR3 is TGTGCCAGCAGCTCCCGCCGAAGACAGGGACGATACCTTAACAATGAGCAGTTCTTC. As protein: CASSSRRRQGRYLNNEQFF. The full variable domain, its missing parts supplied by reference TRBV11-2 and TRBJ2-1, is EAGVAQSPRYKIIEKRQSVAFWCNPISGHATLYWYQQILGQGPKLLIQFQNNGVVDDSQLPKDRFSAERLKGVDSTLKIQPAKLEDSAVYLCASSSRRRQGRYLNNEQFFGPGTRLTVL.

V is TRBV7-6 and J is TRBJ2-1; TRBD2 matches at 13 bases. The V segment lost 5 bases and the J segment 8 bases; nucleotides outside the gene matches: 9. Germline V CDR1 and CDR2: SGHVS, FNYEAQ. This CDR3 has 16 residues. The CDR3 sequence: CASSPARTSGSYEQFF. DNA of the CDR3: TGTGCCAGCAGCCCAGCCCGGACTAGCGGGAGCTATGAGCAGTTCTTC.